This T cell receptor beta chain was identified during a study of blood T cells in healthy people across ages. Overall study results and limits: Older age went with lower TCR beta diversity per million T cells, in a roughly linear way.

Isolated per sample were at least 6 million PBMCs. This clonotype was found a few times. Its antigen is as yet unknown. Trimming cost V 4 bases and J 6 bases, with 15 bases left between them. Germline CDR1 is DFQATT and CDR2 is SNEGSKA (reference sequence). The CDR3 consists of 13 residues. The use of a sample-barcoded 5' primer and a J-beta primer mix characterized a second PCR of roughly 6 to 11 cycles. Any given sample supplied a minimum of 2.5 million CDR3-containing paired-end reads. TCRdb re-called the 5' RACE reads through MiXCR, storing one row per CDR3 protein. Of 720,000 or so distinct CDR3 sequences in the sample, around 38% were seen once.

The specimen was blood. The TCR was taken from a man older than 75 in good health. The chain is built from TRBV20-1 and TRBJ1-2; D is perhaps TRBD1 (6 bases). CDR3 in DNA: TGCAGTGCTATCCCGCAGGGGTTCAATGGCTACACCTTC. This sequence encodes CSAIPQGFNGYTF.